The 5 T cell receptor beta chains in this list originate from one sample, sequenced in a study of CD8+CD57+ T cells in acquired aplastic anemia. Researchers used genomic DNA as the template to profile TCR beta VDJ and CDR3. TCRdb redid the calling of the reads with MiXCR, one entry per CDR3 protein. The sample holds around 180,000 distinct CDR3 sequences, less than 60% seen once. Patients sequenced had flow cytometry evidence of CD8+CD57+ cell expansion. The sample taken for sequencing was sorted CD4+, CD8+, or CD8+CD57+ T cells (not recorded which) from PBMCs. The origin of the receptors is a human donor with aplastic anemia.

This chain uses TRBV24-1 with TRBJ2-1; perhaps TRBD1 as D (6 bases). The ends were cut back, 3 bases at V and 8 bases at J, with 16 bases in the middle. The CDR3 consists of 15 residues. CDR1 and CDR2 (germline): KGHDR, SFDVKD. In nucleotides, the CDR3 is TGTGCCACCAGTGATCCACAGGGACCCGGCGATGAGCAGTTCTTC. Translated: CATSDPQGPGDEQFF.

The chain links TRBV24-1 to TRBJ2-1; D gene ambiguous. The CDR3 has 14 amino acids. Germline V gives CDR1 KGHDR, CDR2 SFDVKD. Trimming stripped 5 bases from V and 9 bases from J, with 16 bases between. The CDR3 nucleotides read TGTGCCACCAGTGGTCACCCAAGATTTGCTGAGCAGTTCTTC. This sequence encodes CATSGHPRFAEQFF.

This clonotype appeared once. The chain joins TRBV7-2 to TRBJ1-6, with TRBD1 as a possible D gene (5 bases). The V gene's germline CDR1 is SGHTA and CDR2 FQGNSA. The V end was cut by 6 bases, the J end by 13 bases, with 22 bases between. There are 15 residues in the CDR3. CDR3 region: CASSSTQGGYQPLHF. DNA of the CDR3: TGTGCCAGCAGTTCGACCCAGGGTGGGTATCAGCCCCTCCACTTT.

This chain joins TRBV20-1 and TRBJ1-2; 11 nucleotides match TRBD1. V shed 6 bases and J 2 bases; nucleotides not matched to a gene: 8. The germline V gene encodes CDR1 DFQATT and CDR2 SNEGSKA (reference sequence). The CDR3 sequence is 15 residues long. In DNA, the CDR3 is TGCAGTGCAGGACAGGGGGCCCAGCGAAACTATGGCTACACCTTC. This codes for CSAGQGAQRNYGYTF.

The CDR3 loop is CASSYPSLYQPQHF. CDR3 DNA sequence: TGTGCCAGCAGTTACCCAAGCCTCTATCAGCCCCAGCATTTT. The chain is built from TRBV6-2 or TRBV6-3 and TRBJ1-5, with unresolved D. Germline lookup yields CDR1 MNHEY and CDR2 SVGEGT. V lost 2 bases and J lost 5, with 10 bases in between. There are 14 residues in the CDR3.